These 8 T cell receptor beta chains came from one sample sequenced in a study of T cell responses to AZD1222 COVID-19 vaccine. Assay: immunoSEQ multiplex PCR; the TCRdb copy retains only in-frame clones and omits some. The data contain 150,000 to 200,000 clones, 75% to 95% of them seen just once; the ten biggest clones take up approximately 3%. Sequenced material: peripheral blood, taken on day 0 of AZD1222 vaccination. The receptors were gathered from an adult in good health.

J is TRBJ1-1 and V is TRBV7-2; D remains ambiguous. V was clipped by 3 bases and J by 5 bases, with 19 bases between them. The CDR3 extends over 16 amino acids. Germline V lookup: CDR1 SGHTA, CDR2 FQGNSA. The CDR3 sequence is CASSFLGGTLSTEAFF. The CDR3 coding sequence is TGTGCCAGCAGCTTTTTGGGTGGAACACTGAGTACTGAAGCTTTCTTT.

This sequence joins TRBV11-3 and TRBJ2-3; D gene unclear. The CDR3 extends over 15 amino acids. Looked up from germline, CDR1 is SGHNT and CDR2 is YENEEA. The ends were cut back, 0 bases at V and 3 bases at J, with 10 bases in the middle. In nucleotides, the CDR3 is TGTGCCAGCAGCTTAGACGGCCAGCAGACAGATACGCAGTATTTT. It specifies CASSLDGQQTDTQYF.

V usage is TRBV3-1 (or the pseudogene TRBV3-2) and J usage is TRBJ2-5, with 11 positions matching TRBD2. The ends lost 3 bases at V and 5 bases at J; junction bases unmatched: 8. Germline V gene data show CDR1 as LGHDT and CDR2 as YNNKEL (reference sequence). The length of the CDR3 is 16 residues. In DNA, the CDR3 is TGTGCCAGCAGCCAGACTATAGCGGGGGGGCGGGAGACCCAGTACTTC. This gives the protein CASSQTIAGGRETQYF.

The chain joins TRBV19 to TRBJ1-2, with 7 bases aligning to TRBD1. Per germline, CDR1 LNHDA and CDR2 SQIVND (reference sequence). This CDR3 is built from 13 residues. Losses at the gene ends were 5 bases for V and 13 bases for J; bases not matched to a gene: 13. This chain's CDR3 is CASSQGQIGGSTF. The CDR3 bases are TGTGCCAGTAGTCAGGGACAGATTGGCGGGAGCACCTTC.

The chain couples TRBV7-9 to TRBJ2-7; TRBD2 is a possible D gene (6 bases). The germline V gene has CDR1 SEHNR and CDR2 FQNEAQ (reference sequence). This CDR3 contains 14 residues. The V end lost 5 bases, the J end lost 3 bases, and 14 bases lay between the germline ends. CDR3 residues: CASSGNGGFYEQYF. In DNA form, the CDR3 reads TGTGCCAGCAGCGGGAACGGGGGTTTCTACGAGCAGTACTTC.

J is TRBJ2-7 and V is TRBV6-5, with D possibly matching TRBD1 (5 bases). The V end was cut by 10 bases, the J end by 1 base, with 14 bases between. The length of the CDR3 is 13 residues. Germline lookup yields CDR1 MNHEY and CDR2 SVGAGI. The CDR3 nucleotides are TGTGCCATTCAAATGGGGCTGTCCTACGAGCAGTACTTC. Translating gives CAIQMGLSYEQYF.

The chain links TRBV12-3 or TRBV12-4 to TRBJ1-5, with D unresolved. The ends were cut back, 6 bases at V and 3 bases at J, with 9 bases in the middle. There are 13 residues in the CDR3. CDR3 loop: CASRGRINQPQHF. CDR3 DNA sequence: TGTGCCAGCAGAGGACGGATCAATCAGCCCCAGCATTTT.

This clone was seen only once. CDR3 loop: CASNLGGGRNEQFF. CDR3 nucleotides: TGCGCCAGCAACCTCGGCGGGGGACGGAATGAGCAGTTCTTC. This chain links TRBV5-1 with TRBJ2-1; 7 nucleotides align to TRBD2. Germline V lookup: CDR1 SGHRS, CDR2 YFSETQ. V gave up 6 bases and J gave up 7 bases; unmatched junction bases: 10. CDR3 length: 14 amino acids.